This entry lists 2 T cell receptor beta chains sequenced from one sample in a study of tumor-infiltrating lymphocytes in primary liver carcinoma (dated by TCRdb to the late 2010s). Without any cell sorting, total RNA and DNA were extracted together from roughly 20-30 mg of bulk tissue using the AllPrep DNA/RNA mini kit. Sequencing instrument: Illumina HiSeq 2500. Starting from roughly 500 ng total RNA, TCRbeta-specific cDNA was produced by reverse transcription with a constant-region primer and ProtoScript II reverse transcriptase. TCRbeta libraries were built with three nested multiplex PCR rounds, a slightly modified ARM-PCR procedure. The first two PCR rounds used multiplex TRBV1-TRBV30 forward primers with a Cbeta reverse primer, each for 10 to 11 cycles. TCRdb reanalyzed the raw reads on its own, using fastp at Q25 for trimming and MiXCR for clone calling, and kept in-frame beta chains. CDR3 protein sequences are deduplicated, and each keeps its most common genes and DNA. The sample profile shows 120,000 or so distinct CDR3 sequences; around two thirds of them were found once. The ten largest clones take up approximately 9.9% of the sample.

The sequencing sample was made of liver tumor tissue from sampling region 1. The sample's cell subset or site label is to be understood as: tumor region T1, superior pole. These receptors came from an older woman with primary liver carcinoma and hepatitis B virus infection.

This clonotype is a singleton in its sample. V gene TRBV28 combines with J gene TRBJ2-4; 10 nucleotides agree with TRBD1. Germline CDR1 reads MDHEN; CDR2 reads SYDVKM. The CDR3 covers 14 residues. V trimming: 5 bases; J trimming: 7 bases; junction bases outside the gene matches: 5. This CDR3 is CASSLWDRGNIQYF. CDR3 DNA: TGTGCCAGCAGTCTCTGGGACAGGGGTAACATTCAGTACTTC.

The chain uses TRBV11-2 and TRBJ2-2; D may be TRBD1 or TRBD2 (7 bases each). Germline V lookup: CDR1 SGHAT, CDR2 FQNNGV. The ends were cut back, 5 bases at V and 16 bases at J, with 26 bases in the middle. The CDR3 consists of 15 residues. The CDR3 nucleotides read TGTGCCAGCAGCGCCCGACAGGGAGGGACCGGGGGGCAGTTTTTT. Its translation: CASSARQGGTGGQFF. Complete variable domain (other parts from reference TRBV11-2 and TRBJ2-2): EAGVAQSPRYKIIEKRQSVAFWCNPISGHATLYWYQQILGQGPKLLIQFQNNGVVDDSQLPKDRFSAERLKGVDSTLKIQPAKLEDSAVYLCASSARQGGTGGQFFGEGSRLTVL.